This TCR beta chain stems from a study of CD8+ T cells in alopecia areata (dated by TCRdb to the late 2010s). Study-level background: The treated patients, all with moderate-to-severe alopecia areata, were enrolled in an open-label pilot trial of oral tofacitinib given at 5 to 10 mg twice daily. TCRbeta CDR3 regions were amplified by immunoSEQ multiplex PCR using 35 Vbeta forward and 13 Jbeta reverse primers. Scalp clonality was compared across normal scalp (n=4), patchy alopecia areata scalp (n=8), and alopecia totalis/universalis scalp (n=8). Biopsies were taken from tofacitinib-treated patients at baseline and again at 4 and 24 weeks into treatment, and several of those patients also had a later scalp biopsy. To study T cell clonal expansion in alopecia areata, the researchers applied high-throughput TCRbeta sequencing to both the C3H/HeJ mouse model and human patients. Tofacitinib was administered for 6 to 18 months, and 6 months of follow-up off drug were then conducted to assess delayed response and recurrence. Human TCRbeta sequencing covered scalp tissue and sorted CD4+ and CD8+ peripheral blood T cells from patchy and totalis/universalis alopecia areata patients and healthy controls. RNA came from the PAXgene miRNA kit for fixed scalp, the miRNeasy kit for PBMCs, and the RNeasy kit for mouse skin. Disease severity in treated patients was measured with the SALT score, which quantifies the percentage of affected scalp surface area.

This clone was observed a handful of times. It lacks a known antigen. Nothing much larger sits one base from this clone, and base qualities are not available. The sample's time point, from its label and the paper: around 24 weeks on oral tofacitinib. The sample's treatment or condition, from its label and the paper: oral pan-JAK inhibitor, 5-10 mg twice daily. Lesional scalp punch biopsies and peripheral blood were obtained from alopecia areata patients. PBMCs were isolated by density centrifugation and stained for CD3, CD4 and CD8, after which CD4+ and CD8+ T cells were sorted on a FACSAria. Broad study findings and their caveats: Scalp TCR repertoire analysis is complicated because resident alphabeta T cells in normal human skin are also sequenced, whereas mouse skin is dominated by gammadelta T cells. Lesional scalp, especially in alopecia totalis/universalis, showed higher clonality and more expanded CD8+ clones than normal scalp, suggesting antigenic drive. During tofacitinib treatment, many expanded lesional clones remained in scalp and blood, and this persistence may partly explain relapse after treatment is stopped. TCR sequences shared between patients were less clear than in mice, possibly partly because of HLA diversity in the patient population. Because the treated cohort was small and had only one nonresponder, larger studies are needed to examine links between baseline CD8+ expansion and response. Tofacitinib significantly decreased scalp clonality and the number of expanded CD8+ clones among the top 100 scalp clones.

Library generation was performed with the immunoSEQ multiplex PCR assay. RNA was extracted from all samples and reverse transcribed into cDNA as template for TCR sequencing. SuperScript III was used to make first-strand cDNA, primed with a 2:1 mix of oligo-dT and random hexamers. A synthetic immune receptor repertoire was used to assess amplification bias, and residual bias was removed computationally. In the source study's methods: Raw reads were preprocessed for error removal, and CDR3 was defined according to IMGT conventions as running from the conserved cysteine to phenylalanine. Clonality was computed by normalizing Shannon entropy by log2 of the number of productive unique TCRs and subtracting the result from 1. CD4 or CD8 identity of scalp clones was inferred by cross-referencing scalp TCRbeta sequences with sorted blood CD4 and CD8 repertoires. TCRdb holds this immuneACCESS table with in-frame rearrangements only. Some clones are missing; in checked studies, unresolved V genes explain under half, and the rest has no known cause. Clone size and V and J calls were adopted from that table, with D and trimming inferred from the DNA. The sample table contains about 200,000 clones; only one count was recorded for 55% to 70% of them. Approximately 5.1% of the sample goes to the ten largest clones.

The receptor was isolated from a human donor with alopecia areata. The specimen was CD4+ T cells sorted from blood, collected at week 24, from a patient treated with tofacitinib.

The CDR3 protein: CATSARTLQSETQYF. The nucleotide sequence reads as follows: TGTGCCACCAGCGCCCGGACACTACAGTCAGAGACCCAGTACTTC. The V and J segments used are TRBV15 and TRBJ2-5; a tentative D call is TRBD1 (5 bases match). V and J lose 5 bases and 4 bases, and a span of 17 bases separates them. The CDR3, cysteine through phenylalanine, is 15 amino acids long. Just CDR3 DNA is preserved here, 45 bases in frame from base 1. From the germline V gene (reference sequence), CDR1 is LNHNV and CDR2 is YYDKDF. Beyond the CDR3, the reference TRBV15 and TRBJ2-5 genes provide the residues; the full variable domain reads: DAMVIQNPRYQVTQFGKPVTLSCSQTLNHNVMYWYQQKSSQAPKLLFHYYDKDFNNEADTPDNFQSRRPNTSFCFLDIRSPGLGDTAMYLCATSARTLQSETQYFGPGTRLLVL.